The 14 T cell receptor beta chains below come from one sample, sequenced in a study of T-cell memory formation after mild COVID-19. TCRdb re-called the 5' RACE reads through MiXCR, storing one row per CDR3 protein. The sample shows about 350,000 distinct CDR3 sequences, around 28% of them seen only once. The sample consisted of PBMCs or a T cell subset sorted from them (not recorded which). These receptors all come from an adult woman who had mild COVID-19 (a few samples of this study predate the infection). Cell type and time point are not known.

As DNA, the CDR3 is TGTGCCAGCATCAGGAGACAGGGGGCAACTAATGAAAAACTGTTTTTT. It translates to CASIRRQGATNEKLFF. This chain joins TRBV12-3 or TRBV12-4 and TRBJ1-4, with TRBD1 identical over 9 bases. The CDR3 is made up of 16 amino acids. Unmatched junction bases numbered 6, after V lost 7 bases and J lost 0 bases.

The rearrangement uses TRBV7-6 and TRBJ2-1; TRBD2 aligns across 10 bases. Germline values: CDR1 SGHVS, CDR2 FNYEAQ. The ends lost 4 bases at V and 10 bases at J; junction bases unmatched: 10. This CDR3 spans 15 amino acids. CDR3 DNA: TGTGCCAGCAGCTCGAGGACTAGCGGAGTCTACGAGCAGTTCTTC. Protein: CASSSRTSGVYEQFF.

In its sample, this clonotype was seen a few times. The rearrangement uses TRBV6-5 and TRBJ1-2; D is perhaps TRBD1 (5 bases). Germline V gene data show CDR1 as MNHEY and CDR2 as SVGAGI. V lost 5 bases, J lost 4 bases, and 11 bases lay in between. The CDR3 extends over 13 amino acids. CDR3: CASSTGGGYGYTF. The CDR3 DNA is TGTGCCAGCAGTACGGGGGGGGGCTATGGCTACACCTTC.

This clonotype has only a few counts. V usage is TRBV29-1 and J usage is TRBJ1-2; D is perhaps TRBD1 (6 bases). CDR1 is SQVTM and CDR2 is ANQGSEA in the germline V gene. The CDR3 has 14 residues. The V and J ends lost 7 bases and 4 bases respectively, with 19 bases between them. The CDR3 protein is CSAGWGTSTYGYTF. The CDR3 DNA is TGCAGCGCCGGGTGGGGGACATCGACCTATGGCTACACCTTC.

In this sample, this clonotype turned up a few times. The V and J genes are TRBV7-6 and TRBJ2-2; 8 nucleotides match TRBD2. Germline CDR1 reads SGHVS; CDR2 reads FNYEAQ. This CDR3 is built from 15 residues. V lost 5 bases and J lost 4; bases outside the gene matches: 6. For the CDR3, the DNA is TGTGCCAGCAGCGGCGGGAGGCCAATCACCGGGGAGCTGTTTTTT. Protein sequence: CASSGGRPITGELFF.

This chain links TRBV7-9 with TRBJ2-1, with unresolved D. The CDR3 loop spans 16 amino acids. Trimming cost V 1 base and J 3 bases, with 13 bases left between them. Germline V gene lookup returns CDR1 SEHNR and CDR2 FQNEAQ (reference sequence). CDR3 in amino acids: CASSLVVAGFYNEQFF. The CDR3 DNA is TGTGCCAGCAGCTTAGTTGTCGCAGGTTTCTACAATGAGCAGTTCTTC. The complete variable domain, with remaining parts taken from reference TRBV7-9 and TRBJ2-1, reads DTGVSQNPRHKITKRGQNVTFRCDPISEHNRLYWYRQTLGQGPEFLTYFQNEAQLEKSRLLSDRFSAERPKGSFSTLEIQRTEQGDSAMYLCASSLVVAGFYNEQFFGPGTRLTVL.

The chain employs TRBV5-1 and TRBJ2-3, with 10 bases lining up with TRBD1. This CDR3 has 16 amino acids. The V and J ends lost 0 bases and 6 bases, in that order; junction bases with no gene match: 7. The germline CDR1 and CDR2 sequences are SGHRS and YFSETQ. CDR3 DNA sequence: TGCGCCAGCAGCTTGGCCGGGACAGGGGAATGGGATACGCAGTATTTT. This translates into CASSLAGTGEWDTQYF.

This clonotype was recorded at least ten times. In DNA, the CDR3 is TGTGCCAGCAGCTTAGGACAGGGTCGGAATGAGCAGTTCTTC. Protein product: CASSLGQGRNEQFF. This rearrangement joins TRBV7-2 to TRBJ2-1; 7 nucleotides match TRBD1. Germline values: CDR1 SGHTA, CDR2 FQGNSA. The CDR3 has 14 amino acids. V lost 1 base, J lost 7 bases, and 4 bases stayed unmatched.

The chain couples TRBV7-9 to TRBJ1-2, with TRBD1 as a possible D gene (6 bases). V was shortened by 1 base and J by 7 bases, with 16 bases between the two germline ends. The CDR3 runs 15 residues. Germline V lookup: CDR1 SEHNR, CDR2 FQNEAQ (reference sequence). The CDR3 nucleotides read TGTGCCAGCAGCTTAGAAGCCAGGGGCGTCACTGGCTACACCTTC. As protein: CASSLEARGVTGYTF.

This chain uses TRBV11-3 with TRBJ1-1, with a tentative D call TRBD1 (5 bases). V dropped 5 bases and J dropped 5 bases, with 12 bases sitting between them. The CDR3 is 13 amino acids. CDR1 is SGHNT, CDR2 YENEEA, per germline. CDR3 amino acids: CASSVPGATEAFF. CDR3 bases: TGTGCCAGCAGCGTGCCCGGGGCAACTGAAGCTTTCTTT.

The chain uses TRBV7-2 and TRBJ2-3; 9 nucleotides agree with TRBD2. The CDR3 extends over 13 amino acids. Germline lookup yields CDR1 SGHTA and CDR2 FQGNSA. Trimming cost V 8 bases and J 6 bases; bases outside gene matches: 6. The CDR3, as DNA: TGTGCCAGCGGGCGGGGGGGCCCGGATACGCAGTATTTT. Translated, it gives CASGRGGPDTQYF.

The V and J genes are TRBV5-1 and TRBJ1-1; D ambiguous. V was pared by 4 bases and J by 0 bases, with 16 bases between. Per germline, CDR1 SGHRS and CDR2 YFSETQ. The CDR3 contains 16 residues. CDR3 sequence reads: CASSPAGSLLNTEAFF. The DNA for the CDR3 is TGCGCCAGCAGCCCCGCGGGGTCACTACTGAACACTGAAGCTTTCTTT.

Written as DNA, the CDR3 is TGCAGTGGGGCCCGGGGGGCGCTGGGTCAGCCCCAGCATTTT. Residues: CSGARGALGQPQHF. The genes are TRBV20-1 and TRBJ1-5, with TRBD1 as a possible D gene (6 bases). Germline V gene sequence: CDR1 DFQATT, CDR2 SNEGSKA (reference sequence). With 7 bases removed from V and 6 bases from J, the gap between germline ends came to 19 bases. This CDR3 contains 14 residues.

This chain links TRBV7-6 with TRBJ1-6, with D uncertain. CDR1 is SGHVS, CDR2 FNYEAQ, per germline. The CDR3 runs 14 residues. V lost 4 bases and J lost 5, with 9 bases in between. The CDR3 coding sequence is TGTGCCAGCAGCTCCCGGGCCGATAATTCACCCCTCCACTTT. It is translated as CASSSRADNSPLHF.